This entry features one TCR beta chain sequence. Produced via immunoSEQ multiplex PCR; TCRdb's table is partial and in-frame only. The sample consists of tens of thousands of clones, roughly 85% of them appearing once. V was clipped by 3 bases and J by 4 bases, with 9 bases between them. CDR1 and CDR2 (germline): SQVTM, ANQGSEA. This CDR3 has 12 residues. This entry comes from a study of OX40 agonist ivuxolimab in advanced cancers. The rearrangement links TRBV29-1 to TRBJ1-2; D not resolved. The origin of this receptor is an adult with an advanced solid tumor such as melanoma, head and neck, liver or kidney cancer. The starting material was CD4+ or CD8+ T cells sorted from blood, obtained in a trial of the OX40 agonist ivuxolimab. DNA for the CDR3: TGCAGCGTTGAGGACGGAGCCTATGGCTACACCTTC. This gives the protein CSVEDGAYGYTF.